Listed below are T cell receptor beta chains from one sample, sequenced in a study of cytomegalovirus exposure and HLA in healthy donors. The method was immunoSEQ multiplex PCR; TCRdb's version includes in-frame clones alone and lacks a portion of them. The table has 250,000 to 350,000 clones, 86% seen once; the top ten hold around 4%. What was sequenced was PBMCs. The receptors were sampled from a man between 40 and 49 years old in good health and CMV-seropositive. Each CDR3 is given with its conserved first and last residue.

TRBV29-1	TRBJ2-3	CSVAGSTDTQYF
TRBV29-1	TRBJ1-2	CSVVGGSYGYTF
TRBV7-2	TRBJ2-1	CASSPQRYNEQFF
TRBV29-1	TRBJ2-7	CSARTGYYEQYF
TRBV7-2	TRBJ2-3	CASSSIGGADTQYF
TRBV6-6	TRBJ1-4	CASRYSDEKLFF
TRBV9	TRBJ2-5	CASSVGDSQETQYF
TRBV30	TRBJ2-7	CAWSVGAGSDEQYF
TRBV4-3	-	CASSRRGGYEQYF
TRBV15	-	CATSRDSSGSYEQYF
TRBV19	TRBJ1-2	CASSPQGNYGYTF
TRBV5-5	TRBJ1-2	CASSPPSRLSYTF
TRBV9	TRBJ2-1	CASSDPAGYGLYNEQFF
TRBV18	TRBJ2-5	CASSPYSGETQYF
TRBV5-4	TRBJ1-1	CASSPTPGGSRTEAFF
TRBV18	TRBJ2-3	CASSPPPGKQSDTQYF
TRBV7-2	TRBJ2-4	CASSRDRLAKNIQYF
TRBV7-9	TRBJ1-1	CASSLRGITEAFF
TRBV7-6	TRBJ2-7	CASSFRGDEGYEQYF
TRBV7-3	TRBJ2-5	CASSPGQGAETQYF
TRBV10-2	TRBJ2-2	CASNPGLAGATGELFF
TRBV7-2	TRBJ2-5	CASSRSGNQETQYF
TRBV19	TRBJ1-1	CASSIVAGGRNTEAFF
TRBV11-3	TRBJ2-1	CASSLASGSYEQFF
TRBV7-9	TRBJ1-2	CASSFTQGGSGYTF
TRBV7-2	TRBJ2-1	CASSFRYLADEQFF
TRBV5-1	TRBJ2-2	CASSTGLASATRTGELFF
TRBV27	TRBJ1-5	CASSLSYSNQPQHF
TRBV7-9	TRBJ2-4	CASSSGLADPLGKNIQYF
TRBV10-1	TRBJ1-1	CASSEPGQGHTEAFF
TRBV29-1	TRBJ2-7	CSVWGQSYEQYF
TRBV15	TRBJ2-2	CATLQLAGGTGELFF
TRBV6-1	TRBJ2-1	CASKILAQGPNEQFF
TRBV2	TRBJ1-6	CASSVESNSPLHF
TRBV7-2	TRBJ2-1	CASSSRPGLVPNEQFF
TRBV18	TRBJ2-4	CASSPMSTDIAKNIQYF
TRBV7-2	TRBJ2-3	CASSPGVLAGGRGDTQYF
TRBV7-2	TRBJ2-7	CASSRRLAGDEQYF
TRBV29-1	TRBJ2-3	CSIPGSISTDTQYF
TRBV6-6	TRBJ1-5	CASQGTNQPQHF
TRBV7-9	TRBJ1-5	CASSPPTGYTQHF
TRBV2	TRBJ2-7	CASSTSGSGQGEQYF
TRBV2	TRBJ1-1	CASRPQGGTEAFF
TRBV5-1	TRBJ2-7	CASRNPGQGYEQYF
TRBV5-8	TRBJ2-2	CASSAAHRQGAGTGELFF
TRBV13	TRBJ2-7	CASSFGQGAHEQYF
TRBV9	-	CASSVRWGAGETQYF
TRBV19	TRBJ2-7	CASSIHRGQYEQYF
TRBV13	TRBJ2-7	CASSLGLGSGYEQYF
TRBV27	TRBJ1-2	CASSFRQGTNYGYTF
TRBV18	TRBJ1-5	CASSPEENQPQHF
TRBV2	TRBJ2-3	CASSERAGPNTQYF
TRBV7-2	TRBJ1-2	CASSLRSFYPTQVDYGYTF
TRBV7-9	TRBJ2-7	CSSSLTAYEQYF
TRBV11-3	TRBJ1-5	CASSLDRRVGQPQHF
TRBV28	TRBJ2-7	CASSPRQGRGYEQYF
TRBV19	TRBJ2-5	CASSTLAGRDQETQYF
TRBV14	TRBJ2-1	CASSHPGLANYNEQFF